This entry lists 20 T cell receptor beta chains sequenced from one sample in a study of technical replicates of blood from a handful of donors. Clones were read by immunoSEQ multiplex PCR, and TCRdb kept only the in-frame ones, dropping some. Of tens of thousands of clones detected, roughly 94% appear once; the ten largest clones hold around 0.37%. Sequencing input: T cells isolated from PBMCs. The receptors were sampled from a human donor in good health.

The chain couples TRBV25-1 to TRBJ2-2; maybe TRBD1 (6 bases). The CDR3 extends over 15 amino acids. The ends were cut back, 8 bases at V and 0 bases at J, with 13 bases in the middle. Germline V gene data show CDR1 as MGHDK and CDR2 as SYGVNS. The CDR3 protein is CASRGQSANTGELFF. For the CDR3, the DNA is TGTGCCAGCCGTGGACAGTCCGCGAACACCGGGGAGCTGTTTTTT. The full variable domain, completed using reference TRBV25-1 and TRBJ2-2, is EADIYQTPRYLVIGTGKKITLECSQTMGHDKMYWYQQDPGMELHLIHYSYGVNSTEKGDLSSESTVSRIRTEHFPLTLESARPSHTSQYLCASRGQSANTGELFFGEGSRLTVL.

The rearrangement uses TRBV5-1 and TRBJ2-1; D not certain. Germline V CDR1 and CDR2: SGHRS, YFSETQ. V lost 4 bases and J lost 2, with 10 bases in between. CDR3 length: 14 amino acids. The CDR3 DNA sequence: TGCGCCAGCAGCCCCAGTTCCCCCTACAATGAGCAGTTCTTC. This translates into CASSPSSPYNEQFF.

V and J are TRBV4-1 and TRBJ2-7; 13 bases agree with TRBD2. CDR1 and CDR2 from the germline V gene are MGHRA and YSYEKL. V was clipped by 3 bases and J by 2 bases; unmatched bases: 1. The CDR3 has 15 residues. The CDR3 DNA is TGCGCCAGCAGCCACGGACTAGCGGGAGCCTACGAGCAGTACTTC. Protein: CASSHGLAGAYEQYF.

This chain links TRBV19 with TRBJ2-1, with a possible D match to TRBD2 (6 bases). The CDR3 totals 16 residues. In germline, CDR1 is LNHDA, CDR2 SQIVND (reference sequence). Trimming left V 3 bases short and J 3 bases short, with 15 bases between. The CDR3 region is CASSIVGGAVYNEQFF. For the CDR3, the DNA is TGTGCCAGTAGTATTGTGGGGGGAGCTGTCTACAATGAGCAGTTCTTC. Full variable domain (outside the CDR3, taken from reference TRBV19 and TRBJ2-1): DGGITQSPKYLFRKEGQNVTLSCEQNLNHDAMYWYRQDPGQGLRLIYYSQIVNDFQKGDIAEGYSVSREKKESFPLTVTSAQKNPTAFYLCASSIVGGAVYNEQFFGPGTRLTVL.

The chain links TRBV5-6 to TRBJ1-1; 9 bases map to TRBD1. There are 16 residues in the CDR3. The junction had 10 bases not matched to a gene; V was cut back by 2 bases and J by 5 bases. CDR1 is SGHDT and CDR2 is YYEEEE in the germline V gene. CDR3 amino acids: CASSLGLGQGMTEAFF. In nucleotides, the CDR3 is TGTGCCAGCAGCTTAGGTCTGGGACAGGGAATGACTGAAGCTTTCTTT.

The chain joins TRBV29-1 to TRBJ2-7; 7 bases map to TRBD1. V dropped 6 bases and J dropped 6; count of bases not matched to a gene: 14. The germline CDR1 and CDR2 sequences are SQVTM and ANQGSEA. CDR3 size: 14 residues. CDR3 sequence (DNA): TGCAGCGTGGACCGGGACAGAGATGATGGCGAGCAGTACTTC. It encodes CSVDRDRDDGEQYF.

The rearrangement links TRBV6-1 to TRBJ1-4; weak D call: TRBD1 (5 bases). CDR3 length: 13 amino acids. Germline V gene data show CDR1 as MNHNS and CDR2 as SASEGT. Trimming left V 7 bases short and J 8 bases short, with 14 bases between. CDR3 in DNA: TGTGCCAGCAATAACAAGGGGTGGGAAAAACTGTTTTTT. Translation gives CASNNKGWEKLFF.

The chain recombines TRBV7-9 with TRBJ2-1; D is unclear. CDR3 size: 14 residues. V lost 2 bases, J lost 2 bases, and 7 bases lay in between. Germline V lookup: CDR1 SEHNR, CDR2 FQNEAQ (reference sequence). The CDR3 reads CASSLNGAYNEQFF. DNA for the CDR3: TGTGCCAGCAGCTTAAACGGAGCCTACAATGAGCAGTTCTTC.

This sequence joins TRBV19 and TRBJ2-5, with 8 bases that match TRBD1. CDR1 is LNHDA, CDR2 SQIVND, per germline (reference sequence). The CDR3 has 12 residues. The junction had 5 bases not matched to a gene; V was cut back by 10 bases and J by 4 bases. CDR3 DNA: TGTGCCACCGGACAGGGTGGAGAGACCCAGTACTTC. This encodes CATGQGGETQYF.

The chain combines TRBV14 with TRBJ2-7, with a tentative D call TRBD2 (5 bases). V lost 1 base, J lost 6 bases, and 13 bases lay in between. The CDR3 length is 14 residues. Germline V gene sequence: CDR1 SGHDN, CDR2 FVKESK. CDR3 region: CASSQGLAVGEQYF. The CDR3 DNA sequence: TGTGCCAGCAGCCAAGGCCTAGCTGTCGGCGAGCAGTACTTC.

The genes are TRBV5-4 and TRBJ1-1; D gene ambiguous. With 2 bases removed from V and 10 bases from J, the gap between germline ends came to 9 bases. This CDR3 has 11 residues. CDR1 and CDR2 from the germline V gene are SGHNT and YYREEE (reference sequence). CDR3 protein: CASSFEGRAFF. The DNA for the CDR3 is TGTGCCAGCAGCTTCGAGGGTAGAGCTTTCTTT. Drawing the rest from reference TRBV5-4 and TRBJ1-1, the complete variable domain is ETGVTQSPTHLIKTRGQQVTLRCSSQSGHNTVSWYQQALGQGPQFIFQYYREEENGRGNFPPRFSGLQFPNYSSELNVNALELDDSALYLCASSFEGRAFFGQGTRLTVV.

The chain employs TRBV6-1 and TRBJ2-7; 8 nucleotides align to TRBD2. With 0 bases clipped from V and 2 bases from J, the junction kept 6 bases outside the gene matches. Germline V gene lookup returns CDR1 MNHNS and CDR2 SASEGT. CDR3 length: 16 amino acids. CDR3 in amino acids: CASSEALTGGPYEQYF. The CDR3 DNA is TGTGCCAGCAGTGAAGCATTGACGGGAGGGCCCTACGAGCAGTACTTC.

The rearrangement uses TRBV11-2 and TRBJ1-2, with D perhaps matching TRBD1 (6 bases). CDR3 length: 14 residues. Trimming removed 2 bases from V and 4 bases from J, with 11 bases in between. Germline CDR1 SGHAT, CDR2 FQNNGV. CDR3 DNA sequence: TGTGCCAGCAGCTTATCTACAGGGCCCTATGGCTACACCTTC. Its translation is CASSLSTGPYGYTF. The full variable domain, completed using reference TRBV11-2 and TRBJ1-2, is EAGVAQSPRYKIIEKRQSVAFWCNPISGHATLYWYQQILGQGPKLLIQFQNNGVVDDSQLPKDRFSAERLKGVDSTLKIQPAKLEDSAVYLCASSLSTGPYGYTFGSGTRLTVV.

The V call is TRBV7-9, the J call TRBJ2-7, with 10 bases fitting TRBD2. The germline CDR1 and CDR2 sequences are SEHNR and FQNEAQ (reference sequence). The CDR3 sequence is 18 residues long. V dropped 0 bases and J dropped 0; count of bases not matched to a gene: 8. CDR3 DNA sequence: TGTGCCAGCAGCTTAGCGTCGTTAGCGGGAGGACCCTCCTACGAGCAGTACTTC. This sequence encodes CASSLASLAGGPSYEQYF.

This chain uses TRBV23-1 with TRBJ1-4; a possible D gene is TRBD1 (5 bases). TRBV23-1 is placed among ORFs of uncertain function. The CDR3 length is 15 residues. V was cut by 2 bases and J by 6 bases, with 13 bases left in between. This CDR3 is CASSQARDFHEKLFF. CDR3 DNA sequence: TGCGCCAGCAGTCAAGCTAGGGACTTCCATGAAAAACTGTTTTTT.

The chain has TRBV28 and TRBJ2-5; maybe TRBD1 (6 bases). Germline V gene sequence: CDR1 MDHEN, CDR2 SYDVKM. Trimming took 3 bases from V and 1 from J, leaving 15 bases between them. The CDR3 runs 16 residues. In DNA form, the CDR3 reads TGTGCCAGCAGTTTTACTTTTACAGGGCCCCAAGAGACCCAGTACTTC. Translating it yields CASSFTFTGPQETQYF.

J is TRBJ2-7 and V is TRBV28, with 15 bases lining up with TRBD2. The V gene's germline CDR1 is MDHEN and CDR2 SYDVKM. J was trimmed by 7 bases and V by 5 bases; bases with no gene match: 6. The CDR3 consists of 15 residues. The CDR3 spells CASSRGLAGGSEQYF. CDR3 DNA sequence: TGTGCCAGCAGTCGTGGACTAGCGGGAGGGTCTGAGCAGTACTTC.

This sequence joins TRBV4-1 and TRBJ2-1, with a tentative D call TRBD2 (6 bases). Germline V CDR1 and CDR2: MGHRA, YSYEKL. This CDR3 contains 14 residues. V was trimmed by 4 bases and J by 9 bases, leaving 16 bases between them. The CDR3 nucleotides are TGCGCCAGCAGCCGACTAGGGGACGGGAGTGAGCAGTTCTTC. Translated, it gives CASSRLGDGSEQFF.

This chain uses TRBV25-1 with TRBJ1-2; TRBD1 agrees at 10 bases. Losses at the gene ends were 3 bases for V and 4 bases for J; bases not matched to a gene: 5. The CDR3 runs to 15 residues. Germline V gene lookup returns CDR1 MGHDK and CDR2 SYGVNS. CDR3 residues: CASSDLTGGGYGYTF. The CDR3 DNA reads as TGTGCCAGCAGTGACCTGACAGGGGGCGGCTATGGCTACACCTTC.

This rearrangement joins TRBV13 to TRBJ1-1, with D unresolved. V was clipped by 5 bases and J by 3 bases, with 13 bases between them. Per germline, CDR1 PRHDT and CDR2 FYEKMQ (reference sequence). The CDR3 has 14 residues. The DNA of the CDR3 is TGTGCCAGCAGCCTTCCCAGCCGGGACACTGAAGCTTTCTTT. It encodes CASSLPSRDTEAFF.